These 14 T cell receptor beta chains originate from one sample sequenced in a study of blood T cells in healthy people across ages (dated by TCRdb to between 2014 and 2016). Receptor amplification or capture employed 5' RACE. Sequencing used an Illumina HiSeq 2500. A second PCR of roughly 7 to 11 cycles was performed with a sample-barcoded 5' primer and a J-beta primer mix. Clones were called with MiXCR by TCRdb after fastp trimmed the public reads at Q25, and only in-frame beta chains were retained. Rows are combined by CDR3 protein, so each entry shows the most common genes and DNA. The sample table shows around 1,500,000 distinct CDR3 sequences, and about 28% are seen once. The ten largest clonotypes hold 7% to 9% of the sample. The source material was blood. These receptors were taken from a young woman in good health.

This chain links TRBV11-2 with TRBJ2-1; 9 nucleotides match TRBD2. Germline assignment: CDR1 SGHAT and CDR2 FQNNGV. CDR3 length equals 18 residues. Trimming took 2 bases from V and 5 from J; bases not matched to a gene: 13. CDR3 region: CASSLLPGSGGGDNEQFF. CDR3 DNA sequence: TGTGCCAGCAGCTTACTTCCAGGTAGCGGCGGGGGGGACAATGAGCAGTTCTTC.

This clonotype has only a few counts. A much larger clone lies one base from this, so it may be a read error. The rearrangement uses TRBV7-9 and TRBJ2-7, with D perhaps being TRBD1 or TRBD2 (5 bases each). The CDR3 extends over 14 amino acids. Germline assignment: CDR1 SEHNR and CDR2 FQNEAQ (reference sequence). V shed 1 base and J shed 0 bases, with 7 bases lying between them. The DNA for the CDR3 is TGTGCCAGCAGCTTAGGGGACGCCTCCTACGAGCAGTACTTC. It codes for CASSLGDASYEQYF. The variable domain in full, completed from reference TRBV7-9 and TRBJ2-7, reads DTGVSQNPRHKITKRGQNVTFRCDPISEHNRLYWYRQTLGQGPEFLTYFQNEAQLEKSRLLSDRFSAERPKGSFSTLEIQRTEQGDSAMYLCASSLGDASYEQYFGPGTRLTVT.

The chain has TRBV11-2 and TRBJ2-5; D call uncertain. Germline V gene sequence: CDR1 SGHAT, CDR2 FQNNGV. This CDR3 region has 11 residues. V was clipped by 5 bases and J by 13 bases, with 14 bases between them. The CDR3 region has the DNA TGTGCCAGCAGCCCGGGCCCTTACTTGTACTTC. Amino acids: CASSPGPYLYF.

In this sample, this clonotype turned up many times. The chain employs TRBV6-5 and TRBJ2-7; 8 bases fit TRBD2. Germline loops: CDR1 MNHEY, CDR2 SVGAGI. V lost 6 bases, J lost 4 bases, and 8 bases stayed unmatched. The CDR3 loop spans 14 amino acids. In DNA form, the CDR3 reads TGTGCCAGCAGGTTATCGGGGGGGCTGTACGAGCAGTACTTC. Translated, it gives CASRLSGGLYEQYF.

This clonotype was recorded a few times. The chain joins TRBV4-1 to TRBJ2-2; 14 bases fit TRBD2. Unmatched junction bases numbered 3, after V lost 8 bases and J lost 1 base. CDR1 and CDR2 (germline): MGHRA, YSYEKL. CDR3 length equals 16 residues. The CDR3 spells CASLGLAGENTGELFF. DNA for the CDR3: TGCGCCAGCTTGGGACTAGCGGGGGAGAACACCGGGGAGCTGTTTTTT.

The rearrangement uses TRBV5-1 and TRBJ2-3; the D is unclear. The germline CDR1 and CDR2 sequences are SGHRS and YFSETQ. With 0 bases removed from V and 10 bases from J, the gap between germline ends came to 12 bases. The CDR3 covers 13 residues. In nucleotides, the CDR3 is TGCGCCAGCAGCTTGGAGACCCCCGGTGCGCAGTATTTT. It specifies CASSLETPGAQYF.

Ten or more counts support this clonotype. CDR3 DNA: TGTGCCAGCAGCGTAGTAGAAACTGGCGAGCAGTTCTTC. This sequence encodes CASSVVETGEQFF. The rearrangement links TRBV9 to TRBJ2-1, with D unclear. The CDR3 is 13 residues long. Germline assignment: CDR1 SGDLS and CDR2 YYNGEE. The V end lost 0 bases, the J end lost 10 bases, and 11 bases lay between the germline ends.

V is TRBV5-1 and J is TRBJ2-7, with D possibly matching TRBD2 (6 bases). V gave up 5 bases and J gave up 2 bases, with 14 bases separating them. The CDR3 totals 14 residues. Germline CDR1 and CDR2: SGHRS and YFSETQ. DNA for the CDR3: TGCGCCAGCAGGCAGCCAGGACTAACCTACGAGCAGTACTTC. Its translation: CASRQPGLTYEQYF.

This chain uses TRBV18 with TRBJ2-3; D unclear. The CDR3 extends over 15 amino acids. The V end was cut by 2 bases, the J end by 2 bases, with 11 bases between. Germline loops: CDR1 KGHSH, CDR2 LQKENI. CDR3 in amino acids: CASSPSHGVTDTQYF. The DNA of the CDR3 is TGTGCCAGCTCACCATCACATGGTGTCACAGATACGCAGTATTTT.

This clonotype was counted only a few times. This chain connects TRBV7-6 to TRBJ1-6, with a weak D call TRBD1 (6 bases). There are 15 residues in the CDR3. Trimming took 1 base from V and 8 from J, leaving 12 bases between them. Per the germline V gene, CDR1 is SGHVS and CDR2 is FNYEAQ. The CDR3: CASSLEAGAYSPLHF. In DNA form, the CDR3 reads TGTGCCAGCAGCTTAGAGGCAGGGGCGTATTCACCCCTCCACTTT. Full variable domain (missing parts from reference TRBV7-6 and TRBJ1-6): GAGVSQSPRYKVTKRGQDVALRCDPISGHVSLYWYRQALGQGPEFLTYFNYEAQQDKSGLPNDRFSAERPEGSISTLTIQRTEQRDSAMYRCASSLEAGAYSPLHFGNGTRLTVT.

This chain uses TRBV2 with TRBJ2-4; TRBD2 matches at 7 bases. V trimming: 6 bases; J trimming: 14 bases; junction bases outside the gene matches: 19. The germline V gene encodes CDR1 SNHLY and CDR2 FYNNEI. The CDR3 contains 15 residues. As DNA, the CDR3 is TGTGCCAGCAGGGAACGCATACTAGAAGGGGCGGGGGAGTACTTC. Its protein is CASRERILEGAGEYF.

A remark on this clonotype: One end of the junction does not line up with germline, which may come from a read error. The chain is built from TRBV29-1 and TRBJ2-5; 10 bases fit TRBD1. Germline V gene lookup returns CDR1 SQVTM and CDR2 ANQGSEA. CDR3 size: 13 residues. The DNA of the CDR3 is TGCGGCGTCGTGGACAGGGGGCAAGAGACCCAGTACTTC. It translates to CGVVDRGQETQYF.

Comment on this clonotype: Germline is not matched at one junction end, which may reflect a read error. V usage is TRBV24-1 and J usage is TRBJ1-5; 10 bases agree with TRBD1. This CDR3 is 15 amino acids long. The germline gives CDR1 KGHDR, CDR2 SFDVKD. The CDR3 nucleotides are TGTGCCTCCAGTGAGGGGACAGGGGCCTACCAGCCCCAGCATTTT. It translates to CASSEGTGAYQPQHF.

V is TRBV6-1 and J is TRBJ1-5, with 7 nucleotides matching TRBD1. Trimming at V came to 0 bases and at J to 6 bases, leaving 5 bases not matched to a gene. The CDR3 sequence is 15 residues long. Per germline, CDR1 MNHNS and CDR2 SASEGT. The CDR3 coding sequence is TGTGCCAGCAGTGAAGCGCTCGGGGACAGTCAGCCCCAGCATTTT. It is translated as CASSEALGDSQPQHF.